Listed here are 14 T cell receptor beta chains from one sample, sequenced in a study of T cells in localized non-small cell lung cancer. Some clones are missing from TCRdb's copy, which holds only in-frame ones; the method was immunoSEQ multiplex PCR. The sample has some 35,000 clones; just over 90% are singletons. The sequencing used peripheral blood, collected before any cancer treatment. Receptors originate from a female donor over 55 with stage I lung adenocarcinoma.

The rearrangement uses TRBV2 and TRBJ2-3; D possibly uses TRBD1 or TRBD2 (5 bases each). V lost 5 bases and J lost 1, with 16 bases in between. Germline CDR1 and CDR2: SNHLY and FYNNEI. This CDR3 has 16 amino acids. DNA for the CDR3: TGTGCCAGCAGTCAAGACCTGGGGGTCGGCACAGATACGCAGTATTTT. Translated: CASSQDLGVGTDTQYF.

The gene calls are TRBV4-1 and TRBJ1-2; 8 bases align to TRBD1. V shed 3 bases, J shed 4 bases, and the junction held 19 bases outside the gene matches. The CDR3 covers 19 residues. Germline V gene data show CDR1 as MGHRA and CDR2 as YSYEKL. This chain's CDR3 is CASSHAPGQGERSGYGYTF. Written as DNA, the CDR3 is TGCGCCAGCAGCCATGCGCCCGGACAGGGAGAACGGAGCGGCTATGGCTACACCTTC.

V gene TRBV9 combines with J gene TRBJ2-1; possible D gene TRBD1, 5 bases. The length of the CDR3 is 15 residues. Germline loops: CDR1 SGDLS, CDR2 YYNGEE. The V gene lost 1 base and the J gene lost 8 bases, with 16 bases spanning the gap. The CDR3: CASSVLSSGWDEQFF. The DNA of the CDR3 is TGTGCCAGCAGCGTACTCTCTTCAGGGTGGGATGAGCAGTTCTTC.

This chain links TRBV5-1 with TRBJ2-7, with TRBD1 identical over 9 bases. V shed 4 bases, J shed 6 bases, and the junction held 11 bases outside the gene matches. This CDR3 is built from 15 residues. The germline CDR1 and CDR2 sequences are SGHRS and YFSETQ. CDR3 bases: TGCGCCAGCAGCGAGGGACAGGGCCAGTTCGCCGAGCAGTACTTC. It codes for CASSEGQGQFAEQYF.

The CDR3 region has the DNA TGTGCCAGCAGTTTAGAGGGGGTCGGATCCGTGAGAGCCGGGGAGCTGTTTTTT. Translated: CASSLEGVGSVRAGELFF. The genes are TRBV28 and TRBJ2-2; D perhaps matches TRBD1 (6 bases). The V and J ends lost 2 bases and 6 bases respectively, with 22 bases between them. This CDR3 comprises 18 residues. CDR1 and CDR2 from the germline V gene are MDHEN and SYDVKM.

This rearrangement joins TRBV9 to TRBJ2-1; no clear D. Trimming cost V 3 bases and J 0 bases, with 16 bases left between them. Per germline, CDR1 SGDLS and CDR2 YYNGEE. The CDR3 covers 17 residues. DNA for the CDR3: TGTGCCAGCAGCGCCCGTAGTGGCGTTGGCTCCTACAATGAGCAGTTCTTC. Translated, it gives CASSARSGVGSYNEQFF.

V usage is TRBV7-9 and J usage is TRBJ1-1; D unclear. The CDR3 totals 14 residues. Germline loops: CDR1 SEHNR, CDR2 FQNEAQ (reference sequence). The ends were cut back, 2 bases at V and 1 base at J, with 8 bases in the middle. In DNA form, the CDR3 reads TGTGCCAGCAGCTTAATCGCAGGGAACACTGAAGCTTTCTTT. Residues: CASSLIAGNTEAFF.

In this sample, this clone turned up once. This chain connects TRBV6-6 to TRBJ2-2; the D gene is possibly TRBD1 (5 bases). CDR3 length equals 15 residues. Germline values: CDR1 MNHNY, CDR2 SVGAGI (reference sequence). Trimming removed 1 base from V and 4 bases from J, with 10 bases in between. CDR3 DNA: TGTGCCAGCAGTTACTTAGGGGTGAGCACCGGGGAGCTGTTTTTT. Its translation is CASSYLGVSTGELFF.

The CDR3 region is CASSPQDRVYSPLHF. Here the CDR3 DNA reads TGTGCCAGCAGCCCACAGGACAGGGTGTATTCACCCCTCCACTTT. V usage is TRBV7-8 and J usage is TRBJ1-6; 8 bases line up with TRBD1. The V gene end was trimmed by 5 bases and the J gene end by 8 bases; junction bases not matched to a gene: 8. The CDR3 sequence is 15 residues long. Per the germline V gene, CDR1 is SGHVS and CDR2 is FQNEAQ.

The chain employs TRBV11-2 and TRBJ1-1; 9 bases match TRBD1. CDR3 length: 17 amino acids. V shed 2 bases and J 5 bases; nucleotides not matched to a gene: 12. CDR1 and CDR2 from the germline V gene are SGHAT and FQNNGV. CDR3 protein: CASSLRAGGQGETEAFF. The CDR3 nucleotides are TGTGCCAGCAGCTTAAGGGCCGGGGGACAGGGTGAGACTGAAGCTTTCTTT.

The V gene is TRBV29-1, the J gene TRBJ2-1; 8 bases match TRBD2. This CDR3 contains 18 residues. The germline CDR1 and CDR2 sequences are SQVTM and ANQGSEA. V lost 0 bases, J lost 8 bases, and 18 bases stayed unmatched. CDR3 amino acids: CSVEDRSPVSGGVYEQFF. CDR3 in DNA: TGCAGCGTTGAAGATCGAAGTCCGGTGAGCGGGGGTGTCTATGAGCAGTTCTTC.

This chain connects TRBV19 to TRBJ1-2, with D possibly TRBD1 on 6 matching bases. Trimming cost V 6 bases and J 8 bases, with 16 bases left between them. Germline V gene lookup returns CDR1 LNHDA and CDR2 SQIVND (reference sequence). The CDR3 length is 13 residues. CDR3 residues: CASSGQTHWGYTF. For the CDR3, the DNA is TGTGCCAGTAGCGGACAGACCCATTGGGGCTACACCTTC.

The V and J genes are TRBV4-1 and TRBJ1-3, with TRBD1 matching 11 bases. Germline CDR1 is MGHRA and CDR2 is YSYEKL. The CDR3 extends over 15 amino acids. The trim removed 1 base at V and 8 bases at J, leaving 4 bases unmatched. DNA for the CDR3: TGCGCCAGCAGCCAAGGGACAGGGGGCGCGGACACCATATATTTT. This gives the protein CASSQGTGGADTIYF.

The chain links TRBV5-4 to TRBJ1-1; 8 positions match TRBD1. Per the germline V gene, CDR1 is SGHNT and CDR2 is YYREEE (reference sequence). V gave up 4 bases and J gave up 0 bases; unmatched junction bases: 14. This CDR3 comprises 18 residues. The CDR3 loop reads CASSPAGQALTLNTEAFF. The CDR3 DNA reads as TGTGCCAGCAGCCCGGCGGGACAGGCCTTGACTCTGAACACTGAAGCTTTCTTT.